These 27 T cell receptor beta chains were all obtained from the same sample, sequenced in a study of spatial heterogeneity in lung cancer. Indicated time point: sample taken at primary tumor resection. TCRdb re-derived calls from the 5' RACE reads in MiXCR, one entry per CDR3 protein. This repertoire shows more than 3,000 distinct CDR3 sequences, 10% found once; its top ten account for roughly 17%. Whole-study findings and limits: One measure, the expanded intratumoral alpha and beta TCR count, tracked tumor mutation counts.

These TCRs' antigens remain unknown. The source material was lung tumor tissue, sampled at surgery. The receptors originated from a female donor with early-stage non-small cell lung cancer.

This clonotype was counted a few times. The chain recombines TRBV11-1 with TRBJ1-5, with D possibly being TRBD1 (5 bases). From germline, CDR1 is SGHAT and CDR2 FQDESV (reference sequence). CDR3 size: 18 residues. Between the trimmed V and J ends, which lost 0 bases and 0 bases, there was a span of 15 bases. The CDR3 DNA follows: TGTGCCAGCAGCTTAGCCGGGACTCAAGGATATAGCAATCAGCCCCAGCATTTT. Protein product: CASSLAGTQGYSNQPQHF.

This clonotype is medium-sized (0.01 to 0.1%). V and J are TRBV7-2 and TRBJ2-3; maybe TRBD1 (6 bases). V was pared by 1 base and J by 1 base, with 9 bases between. Germline-derived CDR1 and CDR2 are SGHTA and FQGNSA. The CDR3 length is 15 residues. The CDR3 region is CASSLGGHGTDTQYF. The CDR3, as DNA: TGTGCCAGCAGCTTAGGGGGGCACGGCACAGATACGCAGTATTTT.

This clonotype is labeled medium-sized. The chain uses TRBV18 and TRBJ2-5; 7 nucleotides agree with TRBD2. The CDR3 extends over 13 amino acids. The trim removed 8 bases at V and 4 bases at J, leaving 7 bases unmatched. The V gene's germline CDR1 is KGHSH and CDR2 LQKENI. In DNA, the CDR3 is TGTGCCAGCGGCGGGGGAGTTGGAGAGACCCAGTACTTC. Its protein is CASGGGVGETQYF. The full variable domain, its missing parts supplied by reference TRBV18 and TRBJ2-5, is NAGVMQNPRHLVRRRGQEARLRCSPMKGHSHVYWYRQLPEEGLKFMVYLQKENIIDESGMPKERFSAEFPKEGPSILRIQQVVRGDSAAYFCASGGGVGETQYFGPGTRLLVL.

This clonotype rates as medium-sized. The chain links TRBV2 to TRBJ2-7, with D perhaps TRBD1 or TRBD2 (5 bases each). Germline V lookup: CDR1 SNHLY, CDR2 FYNNEI. The V and J ends lost 9 bases and 6 bases respectively, with 9 bases between them. This CDR3 region has 10 residues. The CDR3 reads CASEGFEQYF. In DNA, the CDR3 is TGTGCCAGTGAGGGGTTCGAGCAGTACTTC.

This clonotype is termed medium-sized. The chain joins TRBV6-2 or TRBV6-3 to TRBJ2-7; TRBD1 is a possible D gene (6 bases). The CDR3 sequence is 14 residues long. V dropped 4 bases and J dropped 3 bases, with 13 bases sitting between them. CDR1 is MNHEY, CDR2 SVGEGT, per germline. Here the CDR3 reads CASSLGARIYEQYF. The CDR3 DNA sequence: TGTGCCAGCAGTTTGGGGGCAAGGATCTACGAGCAGTACTTC.

This clonotype showed up just a few times. The chain joins TRBV20-1 to TRBJ2-5; either TRBD1 or TRBD2 may fit D (5 bases each). Deletions cut 6 bases from V and 5 bases from J, with 16 bases between. Germline V gene sequence: CDR1 DFQATT, CDR2 SNEGSKA (reference sequence). The CDR3 extends over 13 amino acids. CDR3 DNA sequence: TGCAGTGCCCAGGGAGCGGTCGAGGAGACCCAGTACTTC. This translates into CSAQGAVEETQYF.

Comment on this clonotype: A much larger clone differs from this one at a single base, so this may be a read error. The chain recombines TRBV18 with TRBJ1-1, with no clear D. Germline CDR1 KGHSH, CDR2 LQKENI. This CDR3 is built from 12 residues. Trimming took 5 bases from V and 8 from J, leaving 12 bases between them. CDR3 loop: CASSTSDAEAFF. CDR3 sequence (DNA): TGTGCCAGCTCAACATCGGACGCGGAAGCTTTCTTT.

This clonotype is labeled medium-sized. The J gene is TRBJ2-1, the V gene TRBV5-1, with 10 positions matching TRBD2. The CDR3 length is 16 residues. CDR1 and CDR2 (germline): SGHRS, YFSETQ. V trimming: 4 bases; J trimming: 8 bases; junction bases outside the gene matches: 12. In DNA, the CDR3 is TGCGCCAGCAGCGGGCAGCGAGCGGGGGGGCGCGATGAGCAGTTCTTC. The encoded protein is CASSGQRAGGRDEQFF.

By frequency in the sample, this clonotype is medium-sized. This chain links TRBV4-3 with TRBJ2-7; no definite D call. V lost 0 bases and J lost 0, with 6 bases in between. The CDR3 is 14 amino acids. Germline assignment: CDR1 LGHNA and CDR2 YSLEER. CDR3 nucleotides: TGCGCCAGCAGCCAAGACCTAGTCTCCTACGAGCAGTACTTC. Amino acids: CASSQDLVSYEQYF.

This clonotype is classed as medium-sized. The rearrangement links TRBV15 to TRBJ1-6; the D gene is possibly TRBD1 (5 bases). This CDR3 spans 15 amino acids. The V end lost 1 base, the J end lost 6 bases, and 10 bases lay between the germline ends. Germline V gene lookup returns CDR1 LNHNV and CDR2 YYDKDF (reference sequence). The CDR3 DNA is TGTGCCACCAGCAGAGTAGCAGGGTTTAATTCACCCCTCCACTTT. It yields the protein CATSRVAGFNSPLHF.

This clonotype qualifies as medium-sized. This chain connects TRBV9 to TRBJ2-2, with 9 bases matching TRBD2. This CDR3 is 17 amino acids long. J lost 0 bases, V lost 5 bases, and 8 bases had no gene match. CDR1 and CDR2 from the germline V gene are SGDLS and YYNGEE. The CDR3 here is CASSFLAGLTNTGELFF. The CDR3, as DNA: TGTGCCAGCAGTTTCCTAGCGGGGTTAACGAACACCGGGGAGCTGTTTTTT.

By share, this clonotype counts as medium-sized. The rearrangement uses TRBV7-9 and TRBJ1-6, with 8 bases fitting TRBD1. The CDR3 has 17 amino acids. CDR1 is SEHNR, CDR2 FQNEAQ, per germline (reference sequence). The V segment lost 4 bases and the J segment 9 bases; nucleotides outside the gene matches: 14. CDR3 in DNA: TGTGCCAGCAGCTCACACGAGGGGCAGGGGGCTAGTTCACCCCTCCACTTT. As protein: CASSSHEGQGASSPLHF.

This clonotype is categorized as medium-sized. The chain combines TRBV20-1 with TRBJ1-1; tentatively, D is TRBD1 (5 bases). CDR3 length: 13 residues. Trimming removed 3 bases at V and 0 bases at J, with 8 bases between. Germline CDR1 is DFQATT and CDR2 is SNEGSKA (reference sequence). The CDR3 sequence: CSASRGMNTEAFF. CDR3 bases: TGCAGTGCTAGTCGGGGGATGAACACTGAAGCTTTCTTT.

This clonotype is judged medium-sized. The V gene is TRBV7-7, the J gene TRBJ2-3; D gene uncertain. The CDR3 runs to 15 residues. Germline CDR1 reads SSHAT; CDR2 reads FNYEAQ (reference sequence). CDR3: CASSLGKTSTDTQYF. CDR3 DNA sequence: TGTGCTAGCTCCTTGGGTAAGACTAGCACAGATACGCAGTATTTT.

By share, this clonotype counts as medium-sized. The chain couples TRBV7-2 to TRBJ2-3; 10 nucleotides line up with TRBD2. The CDR3 is made up of 18 amino acids. V lost 5 bases and J lost 4; bases outside the gene matches: 15. Germline values: CDR1 SGHTA, CDR2 FQGNSA. CDR3 protein: CASSRFGGAGGPSDTQYF. In nucleotides, the CDR3 is TGTGCCAGCAGCCGTTTCGGGGGAGCGGGGGGGCCTTCAGATACGCAGTATTTT.

Within the sample, this clonotype is large. The V gene is TRBV28, the J gene TRBJ2-1; 9 bases agree with TRBD2. The CDR3 contains 15 residues. Germline assignment: CDR1 MDHEN and CDR2 SYDVKM. After removal of 1 base from V and 5 bases from J, the junction contained 3 bases not matched to a gene. This CDR3 reads CASSLLAGGNNEQFF. In nucleotides, the CDR3 is TGTGCCAGCAGTTTATTGGCGGGGGGGAACAATGAGCAGTTCTTC.

This clonotype is medium-sized (0.01 to 0.1%). The V gene is TRBV20-1, the J gene TRBJ1-1; D gene uncertain. Germline assignment: CDR1 DFQATT and CDR2 SNEGSKA (reference sequence). The CDR3 spans 12 residues. Trimming removed 0 bases from V and 2 bases from J, with 4 bases in between. The CDR3 loop is CSARDHNTEAFF. The CDR3 coding sequence is TGCAGTGCTAGAGATCACAACACTGAAGCTTTCTTT.

This clonotype qualifies as medium-sized (0.01 to 0.1%). V and J are TRBV7-9 and TRBJ1-4, with TRBD1 as a possible D gene (5 bases). This CDR3 has 16 amino acids. The germline V gene has CDR1 SEHNR and CDR2 FQNEAQ (reference sequence). V shed 2 bases and J shed 7 bases, with 17 bases lying between them. The CDR3 DNA reads TGTGCCAGCAGCTTAACCGGGACCACAGGCAGTGAAAAACTGTTTTTT. Its translation is CASSLTGTTGSEKLFF.

This clonotype is termed medium-sized (0.01 to 0.1%). The chain carries TRBV6-5 and TRBJ2-7; 9 nucleotides match TRBD1. There are 13 residues in the CDR3. CDR1 and CDR2 (germline): MNHEY, SVGAGI. V was clipped by 5 bases and J by 2 bases; unmatched bases: 1. Written as DNA, the CDR3 is TGTGCCAGCAGTAACAGGGGGCCCTACGAGCAGTACTTC. Protein: CASSNRGPYEQYF.

The table lists this clonotype with a count of one. This rearrangement joins TRBV20-1 to TRBJ2-1; a possible D gene is TRBD1 (5 bases). Germline values: CDR1 DFQATT, CDR2 SNEGSKA (reference sequence). This CDR3 spans 15 amino acids. V shed 6 bases and J shed 4 bases, with 19 bases lying between them. CDR3 nucleotides: TGCAGTGCGCGGACAATCGGGTTTGAGTACAATGAGCAGTTCTTC. Translating it yields CSARTIGFEYNEQFF.

The chain recombines TRBV20-1 with TRBJ1-1; possible D gene TRBD1, 5 bases. Germline V CDR1 and CDR2: DFQATT, SNEGSKA (reference sequence). The V gene lost 7 bases and the J gene lost 3 bases, with 15 bases spanning the gap. The CDR3 length is 13 residues. The CDR3 nucleotides are TGCAGTGTTCAGGGACTAGGGGACACTGAAGCTTTCTTT. Translation: CSVQGLGDTEAFF.

This chain joins TRBV12-3 or TRBV12-4 and TRBJ1-5; D might be TRBD1 (6 bases). CDR3 length: 17 residues. V dropped 6 bases and J dropped 4 bases, with 22 bases sitting between them. CDR3 protein: CASRLGGPDSGNQPQHF. The DNA of the CDR3 is TGTGCCAGCAGGCTAGGGGGACCCGATTCCGGAAATCAGCCCCAGCATTTT.

This clonotype counts as medium-sized. V usage is TRBV12-2 and J usage is TRBJ2-7; the D call in the table, TRBD1, was not verified against the DNA. TRBV12-2 is a listed pseudogene. CDR3 length: 17 residues. CDR3 residues: CASRPGGLGDHHYEQYF. The DNA for the CDR3 is TGTGCAAGTCGCCCAGGGGGTCTTGGGGACCACCACTACGAGCAGTACTTC.

The chain links TRBV20-1 to TRBJ1-5; 7 bases match TRBD1. The V segment lost 6 bases and the J segment 2 bases; nucleotides outside the gene matches: 7. Germline lookup yields CDR1 DFQATT and CDR2 SNEGSKA (reference sequence). This CDR3 has 14 amino acids. In DNA form, the CDR3 reads TGCAGTGCAAGTCCCGGGACAGGCAATCAGCCCCAGCATTTT. This translates into CSASPGTGNQPQHF.

This clonotype is labeled as medium-sized. The chain joins TRBV20-1 to TRBJ2-3; a possible D gene is TRBD1 (6 bases). Germline V gene sequence: CDR1 DFQATT, CDR2 SNEGSKA (reference sequence). Deletions cut 1 base from V and 1 base from J, with 6 bases between. The CDR3 totals 13 residues. The chain's CDR3 is CSARGTGTDTQYF. In DNA form, the CDR3 reads TGCAGTGCTAGAGGGACAGGCACAGATACGCAGTATTTT.

The chain combines TRBV7-3 with TRBJ2-5; 8 bases match TRBD1. The CDR3 loop spans 13 amino acids. With 4 bases clipped from V and 5 bases from J, the junction kept 3 bases outside the gene matches. The germline V gene has CDR1 SGHTA and CDR2 FQGTGA. The CDR3 nucleotides are TGTGCCAGCAGCTGGACAGGGTTGGAGACCCAGTACTTC. Amino acids: CASSWTGLETQYF.

This clonotype was observed a handful of times. The chain links TRBV7-8 to TRBJ2-5, with D possibly called TRBD1 or TRBD2 (5 bases each). V was trimmed by 1 base and J by 1 base, leaving 7 bases between them. CDR1 and CDR2 from the germline V gene are SGHVS and FQNEAQ. CDR3 length: 14 amino acids. CDR3 sequence: CASSLGDRQETQYF. The CDR3, as DNA: TGTGCCAGCAGCTTAGGGGACCGCCAAGAGACCCAGTACTTC.